This T cell receptor (beta chain) was profiled in a study of CD8+ T cells in alopecia areata. Reverse transcribed after extraction, RNA yielded cDNA as the sequencing template. Assay used: immunoSEQ multiplex PCR; TCRdb lists only in-frame clones, some missing. The top ten hold 2% to 3% of the sample, which has 200,000 to 250,000 clones, less than 50% seen once. Treatment defined: oral pan-JAK inhibitor, 5-10 mg twice daily. Cell sorting on a FACSAria was used to separate CD4+ and CD8+ T cells from the PBMCs. CDR3 size: 13 residues. V shed 6 bases and J shed 2 bases, with 11 bases lying between them. Germline V lookup: CDR1 SEHNR, CDR2 FQNEAQ (reference sequence).

V usage is TRBV7-9 and J usage is TRBJ2-7, with D tentatively TRBD2 (5 bases). The sample here was CD4+ T cells sorted from blood, taken between weeks 36 and 40, from a patient treated with tofacitinib. The sequence derives from a human donor with alopecia areata. In nucleotides, the CDR3 is TGTGCCAGCAGGGTGAGCGGAACCTACGAGCAGTACTTC. This sequence encodes CASRVSGTYEQYF. The complete variable domain, with remaining parts taken from reference TRBV7-9 and TRBJ2-7, reads DTGVSQNPRHKITKRGQNVTFRCDPISEHNRLYWYRQTLGQGPEFLTYFQNEAQLEKSRLLSDRFSAERPKGSFSTLEIQRTEQGDSAMYLCASRVSGTYEQYFGPGTRLTVT.